This T cell receptor beta chain was observed in a study of shared clonotypes between healthy human individuals. Study observations and caveats: Tissue TCR repertoires likely differ from these blood-only repertoires.

Assay: immunoSEQ multiplex PCR; the TCRdb copy retains only in-frame clones and omits some. The sample shows about 2.4 million clones, approximately 94% of them seen only once. This CDR3 has 13 residues. The V gene's germline CDR1 is MNHEY and CDR2 SMNVEV (reference sequence). Trimming removed 9 bases from V and 4 bases from J, with 10 bases in between. On this clone itself: The antigen remains undetermined.

The receptor's source is a man younger than 35 in good health. The chain recombines TRBV27 with TRBJ1-6; no firm D call. Sequencing was done on a sample of naive CD4+ T cells sorted from blood. Described subset: CD45RA+ positively selected. Here the CDR3 DNA reads TGTGCCAGTACAGACACTTATAATTCACCCCTCCACTTT. Translated: CASTDTYNSPLHF.